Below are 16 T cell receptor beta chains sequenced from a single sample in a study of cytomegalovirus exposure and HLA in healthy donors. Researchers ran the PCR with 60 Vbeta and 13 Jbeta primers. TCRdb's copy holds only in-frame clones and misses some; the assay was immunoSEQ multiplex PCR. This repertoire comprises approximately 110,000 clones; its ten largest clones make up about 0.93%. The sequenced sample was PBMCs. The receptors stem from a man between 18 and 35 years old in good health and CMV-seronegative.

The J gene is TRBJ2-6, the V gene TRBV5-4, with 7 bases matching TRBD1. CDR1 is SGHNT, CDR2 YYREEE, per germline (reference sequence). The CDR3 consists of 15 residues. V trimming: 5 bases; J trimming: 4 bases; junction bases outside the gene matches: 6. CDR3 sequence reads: CASRDRSTGANVLTF. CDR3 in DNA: TGTGCCAGCAGGGACAGGTCCACCGGGGCCAACGTCCTGACTTTC.

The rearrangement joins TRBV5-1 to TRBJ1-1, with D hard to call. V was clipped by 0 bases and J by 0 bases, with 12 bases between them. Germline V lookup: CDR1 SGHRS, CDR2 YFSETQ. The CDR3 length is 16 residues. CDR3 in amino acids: CASSLGAGLMNTEAFF. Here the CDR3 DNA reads TGCGCCAGCAGCTTGGGGGCGGGCCTTATGAACACTGAAGCTTTCTTT.

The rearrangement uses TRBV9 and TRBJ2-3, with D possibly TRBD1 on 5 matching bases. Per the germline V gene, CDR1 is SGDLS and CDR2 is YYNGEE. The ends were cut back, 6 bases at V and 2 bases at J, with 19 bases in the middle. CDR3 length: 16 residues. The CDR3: CASTKSGRVATDTQYF. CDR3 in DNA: TGTGCCAGCACCAAGAGTGGCAGGGTAGCCACAGATACGCAGTATTTT.

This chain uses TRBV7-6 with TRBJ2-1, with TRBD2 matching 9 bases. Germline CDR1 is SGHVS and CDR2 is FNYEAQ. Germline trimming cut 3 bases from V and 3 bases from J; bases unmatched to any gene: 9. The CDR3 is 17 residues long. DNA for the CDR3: TGTGCCAGCAGCTTTGATCCAGCGGGAGGTCGCTACAATGAGCAGTTCTTC. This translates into CASSFDPAGGRYNEQFF.

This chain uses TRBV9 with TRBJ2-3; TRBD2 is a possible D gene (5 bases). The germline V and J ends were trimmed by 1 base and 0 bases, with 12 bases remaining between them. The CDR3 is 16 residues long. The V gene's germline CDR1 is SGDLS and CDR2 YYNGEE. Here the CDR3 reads CASSVLIRGSTDTQYF. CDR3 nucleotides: TGTGCCAGCAGCGTACTTATTCGAGGGAGCACAGATACGCAGTATTTT.

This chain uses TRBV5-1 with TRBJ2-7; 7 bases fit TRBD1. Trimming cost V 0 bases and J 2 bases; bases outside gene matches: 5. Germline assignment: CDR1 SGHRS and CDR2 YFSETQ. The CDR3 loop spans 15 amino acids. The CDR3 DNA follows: TGCGCCAGCAGCTTGGGAGGGACAGTCGCCTACGAGCAGTACTTC. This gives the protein CASSLGGTVAYEQYF.

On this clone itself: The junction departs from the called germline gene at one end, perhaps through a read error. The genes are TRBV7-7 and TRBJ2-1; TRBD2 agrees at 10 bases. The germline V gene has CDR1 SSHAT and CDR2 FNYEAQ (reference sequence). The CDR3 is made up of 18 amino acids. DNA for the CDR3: TGTGCTAGCAGCTTGAAAGCGGGGGGGCCGGCGACCTACAATGAGCAGTTCTTC. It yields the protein CASSLKAGGPATYNEQFF.

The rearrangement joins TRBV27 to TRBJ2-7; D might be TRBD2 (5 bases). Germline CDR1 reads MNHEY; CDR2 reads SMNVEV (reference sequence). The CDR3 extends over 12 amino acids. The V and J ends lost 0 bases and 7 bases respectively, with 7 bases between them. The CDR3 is CASSLSSGEQYF. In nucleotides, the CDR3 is TGTGCCAGCAGTTTATCCTCGGGGGAGCAGTACTTC.

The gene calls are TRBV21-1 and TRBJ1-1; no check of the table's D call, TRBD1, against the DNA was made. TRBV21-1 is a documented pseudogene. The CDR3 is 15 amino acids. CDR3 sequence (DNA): TGTGCCAGCATACCAACAGGGGCGGACGTCACTGAAGCTTTCTTT. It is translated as CASIPTGADVTEAFF.

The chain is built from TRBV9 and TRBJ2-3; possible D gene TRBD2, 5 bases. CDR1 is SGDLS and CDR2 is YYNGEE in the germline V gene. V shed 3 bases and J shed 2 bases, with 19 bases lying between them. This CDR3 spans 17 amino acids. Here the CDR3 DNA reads TGTGCCAGCAGCGCCCCATCGTGGGGAGAAAACACAGATACGCAGTATTTT. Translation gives CASSAPSWGENTDTQYF.

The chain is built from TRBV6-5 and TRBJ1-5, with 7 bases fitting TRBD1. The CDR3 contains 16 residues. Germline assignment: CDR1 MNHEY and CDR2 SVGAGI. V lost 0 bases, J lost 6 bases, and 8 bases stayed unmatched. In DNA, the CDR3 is TGTGCCAGCAGTTACTCGAGCCTCTCAGGGGGTCAGCCCCAGCATTTT. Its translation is CASSYSSLSGGQPQHF.

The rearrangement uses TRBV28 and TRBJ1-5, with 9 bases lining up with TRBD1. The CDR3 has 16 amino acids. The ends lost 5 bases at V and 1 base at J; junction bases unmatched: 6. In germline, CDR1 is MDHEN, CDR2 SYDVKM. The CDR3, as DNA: TGTGCCAGCAGTCCCCCCGGGACAGGGAGCAATCAGCCCCAGCATTTT. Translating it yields CASSPPGTGSNQPQHF.

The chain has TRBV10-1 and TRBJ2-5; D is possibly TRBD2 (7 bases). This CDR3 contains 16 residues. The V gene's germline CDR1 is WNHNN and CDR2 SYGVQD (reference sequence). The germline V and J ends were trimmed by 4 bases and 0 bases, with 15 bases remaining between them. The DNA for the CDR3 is TGCGCCAGCAGTGGAGGTCAGCGGGACAACCAAGAGACCCAGTACTTC. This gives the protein CASSGGQRDNQETQYF.

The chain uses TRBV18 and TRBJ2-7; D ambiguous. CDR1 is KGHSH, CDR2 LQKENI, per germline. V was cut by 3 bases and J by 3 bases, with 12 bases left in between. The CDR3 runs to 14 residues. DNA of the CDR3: TGTGCCAGCTCACCCCGCAGATTATTCTACGAGCAGTACTTC. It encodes CASSPRRLFYEQYF.

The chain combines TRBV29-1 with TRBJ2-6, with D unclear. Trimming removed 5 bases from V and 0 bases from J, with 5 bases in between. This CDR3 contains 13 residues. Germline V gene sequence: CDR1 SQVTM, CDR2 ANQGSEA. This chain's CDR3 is CSVSSSGANVLTF. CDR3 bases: TGCAGCGTTTCGAGCTCTGGGGCCAACGTCCTGACTTTC. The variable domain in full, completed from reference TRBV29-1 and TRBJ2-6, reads SAVISQKPSRDICQRGTSLTIQCQVDSQVTMMFWYRQQPGQSLTLIATANQGSEATYESGFVIDKFPISRPNLTFSTLTVSNMSPEDSSIYLCSVSSSGANVLTFGAGSRLTVL.

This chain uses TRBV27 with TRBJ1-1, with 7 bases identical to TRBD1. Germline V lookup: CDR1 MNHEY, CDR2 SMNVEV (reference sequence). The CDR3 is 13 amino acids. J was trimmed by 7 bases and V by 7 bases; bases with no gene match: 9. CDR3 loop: CASKNRGPGEAFF. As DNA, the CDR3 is TGTGCCAGCAAAAATAGGGGGCCAGGTGAAGCTTTCTTT.